This TCR beta chain was observed in a study of technical replicates of blood from a handful of donors. The assay was immunoSEQ multiplex PCR, and TCRdb's table has in-frame clones only and misses some. Of about 70,000 clones in the sample, 95% were seen once. The CDR3 covers 15 residues. Per the germline V gene, CDR1 is LNHDA and CDR2 is SQIVND (reference sequence). Trimming removed 3 bases at V and 11 bases at J, with 22 bases between. The sequenced sample consisted of T cells isolated from PBMCs. The chain employs TRBV19 and TRBJ1-1, with unresolved D. The sequence derives from a human donor in good health. The CDR3 DNA sequence: TGTGCCAGTAGTATTCCGGAGAGGCCCAAACGACGGGCTTTCTTT. It is translated as CASSIPERPKRRAFF.